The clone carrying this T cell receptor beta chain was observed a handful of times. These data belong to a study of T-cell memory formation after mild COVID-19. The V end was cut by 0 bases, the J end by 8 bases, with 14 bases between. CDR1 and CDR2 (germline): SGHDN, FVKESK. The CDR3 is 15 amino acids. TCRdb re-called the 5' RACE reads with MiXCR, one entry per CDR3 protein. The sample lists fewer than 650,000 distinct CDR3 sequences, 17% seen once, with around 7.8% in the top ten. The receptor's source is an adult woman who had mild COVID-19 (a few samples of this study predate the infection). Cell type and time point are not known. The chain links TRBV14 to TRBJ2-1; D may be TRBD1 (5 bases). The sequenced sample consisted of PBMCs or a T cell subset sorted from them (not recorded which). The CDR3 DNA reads TGTGCCAGCAGCCAAGAGTCTCACCTAGGGGATGAGCAGTTCTTC. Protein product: CASSQESHLGDEQFF.